This T cell receptor (beta chain) was identified in a study of vaccination and CD4 T cells after COVID-19. About the study: Overlapping SARS-CoV-2, HCoV-NL63, HCoV-OC43 and HCoV-229E spike peptides were used to stimulate cells.

Trimming shortened V by 4 bases and J by 5 bases, and 12 bases separated the two germline ends. Germline values: CDR1 DFQATT, CDR2 SNEGSKA (reference sequence). This CDR3 is 12 amino acids long. As for time point: late sampling 161 to 241 days after vaccination in a few convalescent patients. Documented treatment: approximately 9-day PBMC culture with coronavirus spike peptide pools or control peptides (ViraFEST assay). The Oncomine TCR Beta short-read assay sequenced DNA from cultured CD4+ T cells. TCRdb independently ran MiXCR on the PCR reads; one entry per CDR3 protein. The data show some 17,000 distinct CDR3 sequences, 51% seen once. Notes on this clonotype: Its antigen is not identified.

This material consisted of CD4+ T cells from blood, cultured in vitro, taken about 7 months after SARS-CoV-2 vaccination. The TCR was taken from a human donor who had recovered from COVID-19. The chain is built from TRBV20-1 and TRBJ2-7; weak D call: TRBD1 (6 bases). CDR3 bases: TGCAGTGCTAAACAGGGAACGAACGAGCAGTACTTC. Protein product: CSAKQGTNEQYF.